What follows are 18 T cell receptor beta chains derived from one specimen sequenced in a study of radiotherapy plus CTLA-4 blockade in lung cancer. Produced via immunoSEQ multiplex PCR; TCRdb's table is partial and in-frame only. Among 45,000 or so clones listed, 73% were seen once. This sample comprised peripheral blood, obtained from a patient treated with radiotherapy plus ipilimumab. These receptors originate from a human donor with non-small cell lung cancer who had a complete response to radiotherapy plus ipilimumab.

This chain links TRBV5-4 with TRBJ1-6, with a tentative D call TRBD1 (5 bases). CDR1 SGHNT and CDR2 YYREEE come from the germline V gene (reference sequence). This CDR3 comprises 16 residues. Between the trimmed V and J ends, which lost 4 bases and 9 bases, there was a span of 20 bases. The CDR3 DNA sequence: TGTGCCAGCAGCACTCGGACGTCGGGGGGAGGTTCACCCCTCCACTTT. It specifies CASSTRTSGGGSPLHF.

This sequence joins TRBV7-8 and TRBJ1-5, with 7 nucleotides matching TRBD1. Germline trimming cut 5 bases from V and 0 bases from J; bases unmatched to any gene: 7. There are 16 residues in the CDR3. Germline CDR1 SGHVS, CDR2 FQNEAQ. The CDR3 loop is CASSLIQGNSNQPQHF. The CDR3 coding sequence is TGTGCCAGCAGCCTAATACAGGGGAATAGCAATCAGCCCCAGCATTTT.

This clone appeared a few times. The rearrangement links TRBV6-5 to TRBJ2-7, with 11 bases identical to TRBD1. The CDR3 contains 15 residues. J was trimmed by 3 bases and V by 2 bases; bases with no gene match: 3. Germline lookup yields CDR1 MNHEY and CDR2 SVGAGI. The CDR3 is CASSYVGTGGYEQYF. The CDR3 DNA is TGTGCCAGCAGTTACGTCGGGACAGGGGGCTACGAGCAGTACTTC.

This clone was observed a handful of times. The chain uses TRBV19 and TRBJ1-5, with D possibly TRBD1 on 6 matching bases. Trimming left V 7 bases short and J 6 bases short, with 13 bases between. CDR3 length: 13 residues. Per the germline V gene, CDR1 is LNHDA and CDR2 is SQIVND (reference sequence). The CDR3 region is CASTLGGGQPQHF. CDR3 in DNA: TGTGCCAGTACTCTTGGGGGCGGTCAGCCCCAGCATTTT.

This chain uses TRBV25-1 with TRBJ2-7, with D tentatively TRBD2 (5 bases). The germline gives CDR1 MGHDK, CDR2 SYGVNS. This CDR3 contains 12 residues. V dropped 2 bases and J dropped 9 bases, with 11 bases sitting between them. The CDR3 protein is CASSEIRGGQYF. CDR3 nucleotide sequence: TGTGCCAGCAGTGAAATCCGGGGTGGGCAGTACTTC.

V is TRBV19 and J is TRBJ2-4; no definite D call. From germline, CDR1 is LNHDA and CDR2 SQIVND (reference sequence). This CDR3 contains 15 residues. V was shortened by 9 bases and J by 0 bases, with 15 bases between the two germline ends. The CDR3 region is CASSQETLAKNIQYF. In DNA form, the CDR3 reads TGTGCCAGCTCACAAGAAACGCTAGCCAAAAACATTCAGTACTTC.

The chain combines TRBV18 with TRBJ2-5; TRBD1 matches 8 bases. Unmatched junction bases numbered 5, after V lost 8 bases and J lost 0 bases. Germline V gene sequence: CDR1 KGHSH, CDR2 LQKENI. There are 14 residues in the CDR3. Here the CDR3 reads CASHRDRYQETQYF. CDR3 DNA sequence: TGTGCCAGCCACCGGGACAGGTACCAAGAGACCCAGTACTTC.

This chain joins TRBV30 and TRBJ2-3; 9 nucleotides agree with TRBD2. With V trimmed by 4 bases and J by 2 bases, 7 bases remained unmatched. This CDR3 comprises 15 residues. Germline V gives CDR1 GTSNPN, CDR2 SVGIG (reference sequence). The CDR3 bases are TGTGCCTGGACCCCGGGACTAGCCTCCACAGATACGCAGTATTTT. It encodes CAWTPGLASTDTQYF. Variable domain in full (rest from reference TRBV30 and TRBJ2-3): SQTIHQWPATLVQPVGSPLSLECTVEGTSNPNLYWYRQAAGRGLQLLFYSVGIGQISSEVPQNLSASRPQDRQFILSSKKLLLSDSGFYLCAWTPGLASTDTQYFGPGTRLTVL.

This clone has a handful of counts. J is TRBJ1-2 and V is TRBV7-9; no clear D gene. The V gene lost 3 bases and the J gene lost 4 bases, with 15 bases spanning the gap. The V gene's germline CDR1 is SEHNR and CDR2 FQNEAQ (reference sequence). CDR3 length equals 15 residues. The CDR3 sequence: CASSLTIGNSYGYTF. DNA of the CDR3: TGTGCCAGCAGCTTGACCATCGGTAACAGCTATGGCTACACCTTC. Variable domain in full (rest from reference TRBV7-9 and TRBJ1-2): DTGVSQNPRHKITKRGQNVTFRCDPISEHNRLYWYRQTLGQGPEFLTYFQNEAQLEKSRLLSDRFSAERPKGSFSTLEIQRTEQGDSAMYLCASSLTIGNSYGYTFGSGTRLTVV.

This clone was seen just once. V gene TRBV29-1 combines with J gene TRBJ2-3; TRBD1 matches at 9 bases. There are 15 residues in the CDR3. Germline loops: CDR1 SQVTM, CDR2 ANQGSEA. Unmatched junction bases numbered 12, after V lost 6 bases and J lost 5 bases. CDR3 bases: TGCAGCGTCATCCGGACAGGGGTAGTCGGAGATACGCAGTATTTT. This codes for CSVIRTGVVGDTQYF.

This sequence joins TRBV7-8 and TRBJ2-2, with TRBD2 matching over 8 bases. The CDR3 contains 16 residues. The trim removed 6 bases at V and 4 bases at J, leaving 10 bases unmatched. CDR1 and CDR2 (germline): SGHVS, FQNEAQ. The CDR3 loop is CASRPNSGIGTGELFF. CDR3 coding DNA: TGTGCCAGCAGACCCAATAGCGGGATAGGCACCGGGGAGCTGTTTTTT.

The chain joins TRBV10-3 to TRBJ2-5; 10 bases are a match to TRBD1. V shed 8 bases and J 5 bases; nucleotides not matched to a gene: 17. CDR1 is ENHRY and CDR2 is SYGVKD in the germline V gene. CDR3 length equals 17 residues. CDR3 coding DNA: TGTGCCATCGGGCCAGCCGGGACAGGGGCTGTAGGGGAGACCCAGTACTTC. Protein sequence: CAIGPAGTGAVGETQYF.

This clone turned up a few times. V usage is TRBV5-1 and J usage is TRBJ2-7; 12 bases are a match to TRBD2. The junction had 2 bases not matched to a gene; V was cut back by 5 bases and J by 2 bases. The CDR3 loop spans 14 amino acids. Germline CDR1 reads SGHRS; CDR2 reads YFSETQ. This CDR3 reads CASRTSGSTYEQYF. The CDR3 DNA is TGCGCCAGCAGGACTAGCGGGAGTACCTACGAGCAGTACTTC.

The chain is built from TRBV6-5 and TRBJ2-5, with TRBD2 as a possible D gene (6 bases). The CDR3 is made up of 14 amino acids. The V end lost 7 bases, the J end lost 12 bases, and 24 bases lay between the germline ends. Germline CDR1 MNHEY, CDR2 SVGAGI. The CDR3 coding sequence is TGTGCCAGCACCAGGGAGGCAGGGCCCCCCCCGGAGTACTTC. Its translation: CASTREAGPPPEYF.

The chain joins TRBV7-9 to TRBJ1-1, with D unresolved. Germline-derived CDR1 and CDR2 are SEHNR and FQNEAQ (reference sequence). Trimming removed 1 base at V and 5 bases at J, with 5 bases between. The CDR3 totals 12 residues. The CDR3: CASSLVETEAFF. The CDR3, as DNA: TGTGCCAGCAGCTTAGTTGAGACTGAAGCTTTCTTT. Variable domain in full (rest from reference TRBV7-9 and TRBJ1-1): DTGVSQNPRHKITKRGQNVTFRCDPISEHNRLYWYRQTLGQGPEFLTYFQNEAQLEKSRLLSDRFSAERPKGSFSTLEIQRTEQGDSAMYLCASSLVETEAFFGQGTRLTVV.

The V call is TRBV27, the J call TRBJ2-7, with 8 bases fitting TRBD1. This CDR3 is built from 17 residues. V lost 6 bases and J lost 5; bases outside the gene matches: 18. Germline V gene data show CDR1 as MNHEY and CDR2 as SMNVEV (reference sequence). CDR3 amino acids: CASSRTGWDHKGHEQYF. Written as DNA, the CDR3 is TGTGCCAGCAGCAGGACAGGGTGGGATCATAAGGGCCACGAGCAGTACTTC.

The chain recombines TRBV5-4 with TRBJ2-7, with 8 nucleotides matching TRBD1. Germline-derived CDR1 and CDR2 are SGHNT and YYREEE (reference sequence). V lost 0 bases, J lost 1 base, and 0 bases stayed unmatched. This CDR3 contains 14 residues. The CDR3 sequence is CASSLDRGSYEQYF. The CDR3 nucleotides read TGTGCCAGCAGCTTGGACAGGGGGTCCTACGAGCAGTACTTC.

The rearrangement uses TRBV6-6 and TRBJ1-5; tentatively, D is TRBD1 (5 bases). The CDR3 has 16 residues. CDR1 is MNHNY, CDR2 SVGAGI, per germline (reference sequence). The germline V and J ends were trimmed by 2 bases and 6 bases, with 17 bases remaining between them. The CDR3 region is CASSYGFQKRGQPQHF. CDR3 DNA: TGTGCCAGCAGTTACGGATTTCAGAAAAGGGGTCAGCCCCAGCATTTT.